Listed here are 22 T cell receptor beta chains from one sample, sequenced in a study of cytomegalovirus exposure and HLA in healthy donors. With 60 Vbeta and 13 Jbeta primers, the PCR was carried out. Profiled with immunoSEQ multiplex PCR; TCRdb holds only in-frame clones, not every one. The sample carries 150,000 to 200,000 clones, roughly 80% recorded once. The sequenced sample was PBMCs. The source is a boy aged 5-17 years in good health and CMV-seronegative.

The V and J genes are TRBV4-1 and TRBJ1-6; no clear D. Between the trimmed V and J ends, which lost 1 base and 1 base, there was a span of 5 bases. Germline CDR1 and CDR2: MGHRA and YSYEKL. This CDR3 region has 15 residues. The DNA of the CDR3 is TGCGCCAGCAGCCAAGGTTATTCCTATAATTCACCCCTCCACTTT. It specifies CASSQGYSYNSPLHF.

This rearrangement joins TRBV7-3 to TRBJ2-3; TRBD1 is a possible D gene (6 bases). This CDR3 is built from 13 residues. The germline gives CDR1 SGHTA, CDR2 FQGTGA. Trimming shortened V by 8 bases and J by 2 bases, and 11 bases separated the two germline ends. CDR3 nucleotides: TGTGCCAGCTGTCGGGACATCACAGATACGCAGTATTTT. Translating it yields CASCRDITDTQYF.

A few counts support this clone. This sequence joins TRBV9 and TRBJ2-5; 7 bases are a match to TRBD2. This CDR3 has 12 amino acids. CDR1 and CDR2 (germline): SGDLS, YYNGEE. V shed 0 bases and J 10 bases; nucleotides not matched to a gene: 3. The CDR3 DNA is TGTGCCAGCAGCGTAGCTGGGGGGGTCCAGTACTTC. Translated, it gives CASSVAGGVQYF.

The CDR3 is CASSESWDRVHEQYF. The CDR3 nucleotides are TGCGCCAGCAGTGAGTCCTGGGACAGGGTCCACGAGCAGTACTTC. This rearrangement joins TRBV10-2 to TRBJ2-7, with 9 nucleotides matching TRBD1. V was clipped by 0 bases and J by 5 bases; unmatched bases: 5. The germline CDR1 and CDR2 sequences are WSHSY and SAAADI. The CDR3 is made up of 15 amino acids.

In its sample, this clone was seen a few times. The J gene is TRBJ1-1, the V gene TRBV4-2; no definite D call. The length of the CDR3 is 15 residues. V lost 1 base and J 2 bases, leaving 11 bases between the germline ends. Germline V gene data show CDR1 as LGHNA and CDR2 as YNFKEQ. The CDR3 region is CASSQVVGDNTEAFF. The DNA of the CDR3 is TGTGCCAGCAGCCAAGTTGTGGGAGATAACACTGAAGCTTTCTTT.

The chain combines TRBV7-2 with TRBJ1-6, with 12 bases aligning to TRBD1. The germline gives CDR1 SGHTA, CDR2 FQGNSA. The V segment lost 6 bases and the J segment 10 bases; nucleotides outside the gene matches: 10. The length of the CDR3 is 16 residues. The CDR3 DNA follows: TGTGCCAGCAGTCGCCTGGGACAGGGGGCGTACTCACCCCTCCACTTT. This codes for CASSRLGQGAYSPLHF.

Only a few counts were recorded for this clone. The genes are TRBV6-5 and TRBJ2-1; 7 bases agree with TRBD2. CDR3 size: 15 residues. After removal of 2 bases from V and 7 bases from J, the junction contained 8 bases not matched to a gene. Germline-derived CDR1 and CDR2 are MNHEY and SVGAGI. The CDR3 DNA is TGTGCCAGCAGTTACGGTGGGAGGGCCGGTAATGAGCAGTTCTTC. The encoded protein is CASSYGGRAGNEQFF.

Here the CDR3 DNA reads TGTGCCACCAGCGGTGGGACAGGGGGTCCGGTGGAGCAGTTCTTC. This translates into CATSGGTGGPVEQFF. The chain employs TRBV15 and TRBJ2-1; 11 nucleotides align to TRBD1. With 5 bases clipped from V and 10 bases from J, the junction kept 10 bases outside the gene matches. The CDR3 loop spans 15 amino acids. Germline CDR1 LNHNV, CDR2 YYDKDF (reference sequence).

This chain links TRBV15 with TRBJ1-1; the D is unclear. The CDR3 has 15 residues. Trimming shortened V by 0 bases and J by 2 bases, and 10 bases separated the two germline ends. CDR1 and CDR2 (germline): LNHNV, YYDKDF (reference sequence). The CDR3 DNA reads as TGTGCCACCAGCAGAGATCGATCAGAAAACACTGAAGCTTTCTTT. Its translation is CATSRDRSENTEAFF.

J is TRBJ1-1 and V is TRBV7-9, with 9 bases fitting TRBD1. This CDR3 is built from 14 residues. Germline CDR1 SEHNR, CDR2 FQNEAQ (reference sequence). V was pared by 5 bases and J by 3 bases, with 4 bases of the junction left unmatched. The CDR3 protein is CASSPGTGYTEAFF. The DNA of the CDR3 is TGTGCCAGCAGCCCCGGGACAGGGTACACTGAAGCTTTCTTT. The full variable domain, rest sourced from reference TRBV7-9 and TRBJ1-1, is DTGVSQNPRHKITKRGQNVTFRCDPISEHNRLYWYRQTLGQGPEFLTYFQNEAQLEKSRLLSDRFSAERPKGSFSTLEIQRTEQGDSAMYLCASSPGTGYTEAFFGQGTRLTVV.

The chain joins TRBV5-4 to TRBJ2-3, with 8 nucleotides matching TRBD2. Germline CDR1 is SGHNT and CDR2 is YYREEE (reference sequence). This CDR3 is built from 16 residues. Unmatched junction bases numbered 6, after V lost 0 bases and J lost 3 bases. This chain's CDR3 is CASSLGAGGGTDTQYF. Here the CDR3 DNA reads TGTGCCAGCAGCTTGGGGGCGGGGGGCGGTACAGATACGCAGTATTTT.

This chain joins TRBV29-1 and TRBJ1-2; D unresolved. Deletions cut 0 bases from V and 4 bases from J, with 15 bases between. The CDR3 extends over 15 amino acids. Germline CDR1 SQVTM, CDR2 ANQGSEA. CDR3 protein: CSVEDYRRSGYGYTF. The CDR3 bases are TGCAGCGTTGAAGACTACAGACGGTCCGGCTATGGCTACACCTTC.

The chain combines TRBV20-1 with TRBJ2-1; TRBD2 is a possible D gene (5 bases). V was cut by 3 bases and J by 8 bases, with 8 bases left in between. In germline, CDR1 is DFQATT, CDR2 SNEGSKA (reference sequence). The CDR3 extends over 11 amino acids. This CDR3 reads CSARRVDEQFF. The CDR3 DNA reads as TGCAGTGCTAGGAGGGTGGATGAGCAGTTCTTC.

V is TRBV30 and J is TRBJ2-7, with a tentative D call TRBD1 (6 bases). CDR1 is GTSNPN and CDR2 is SVGIG in the germline V gene (reference sequence). V was pared by 0 bases and J by 7 bases, with 16 bases between. The CDR3 runs 14 residues. CDR3 DNA: TGTGCCTGGAGTGTACTGGGGGCGGTGGGGGAGCAGTACTTC. It encodes CAWSVLGAVGEQYF.

V gene TRBV30 combines with J gene TRBJ1-1; unclear D gene. Germline assignment: CDR1 GTSNPN and CDR2 SVGIG (reference sequence). There are 15 residues in the CDR3. Trimming removed 4 bases at V and 1 base at J, with 16 bases between. CDR3 loop: CAWNNPRGRNTEAFF. In DNA form, the CDR3 reads TGTGCCTGGAACAACCCGCGTGGGCGGAACACTGAAGCTTTCTTT.

The rearrangement uses TRBV30 and TRBJ2-3; D not certain. This CDR3 spans 11 amino acids. V lost 6 bases to trimming and J lost 6 bases, with 10 bases between them. CDR1 is GTSNPN and CDR2 is SVGIG in the germline V gene (reference sequence). CDR3 nucleotide sequence: TGTGCCTGTACCTTGGAGGATACGCAGTATTTT. Translated, it gives CACTLEDTQYF. Drawing the rest from reference TRBV30 and TRBJ2-3, the complete variable domain is SQTIHQWPATLVQPVGSPLSLECTVEGTSNPNLYWYRQAAGRGLQLLFYSVGIGQISSEVPQNLSASRPQDRQFILSSKKLLLSDSGFYLCACTLEDTQYFGPGTRLTVL.

The table lists this clone with a count of one. The chain has TRBV9 and TRBJ2-1; D is ambiguous. V lost 7 bases to trimming and J lost 10 bases, with 6 bases between them. CDR1 is SGDLS and CDR2 is YYNGEE in the germline V gene. This CDR3 has 9 amino acids. CDR3 residues: CASGREQFF. The CDR3 bases are TGTGCCAGCGGCCGCGAGCAGTTCTTC.

This clone has only a few counts. The CDR3 protein is CASSSVPEAFF. The CDR3 DNA reads TGTGCCAGCAGCTCGGTCCCTGAAGCTTTCTTT. The genes are TRBV7-9 and TRBJ1-1; D not certain. V lost 4 bases and J 6 bases, leaving 6 bases between the germline ends. This CDR3 region has 11 residues. The germline V gene encodes CDR1 SEHNR and CDR2 FQNEAQ (reference sequence). Combining the CDR3 with reference TRBV7-9 and TRBJ1-1 gives the whole variable domain DTGVSQNPRHKITKRGQNVTFRCDPISEHNRLYWYRQTLGQGPEFLTYFQNEAQLEKSRLLSDRFSAERPKGSFSTLEIQRTEQGDSAMYLCASSSVPEAFFGQGTRLTVV.

The V gene is TRBV2, the J gene TRBJ1-5; 9 bases align to TRBD1. Unmatched junction bases numbered 11, after V lost 7 bases and J lost 7 bases. The germline V gene encodes CDR1 SNHLY and CDR2 FYNNEI. The CDR3 extends over 15 amino acids. CDR3 nucleotides: TGTGCCAGCACTGTACAGGGGGCTGTTAAACAGCCCCAGCATTTT. Its translation: CASTVQGAVKQPQHF.

The chain employs TRBV4-3 and TRBJ1-4, with D possibly being TRBD1 (6 bases). CDR3 length: 15 residues. V was clipped by 4 bases and J by 2 bases, with 11 bases between them. In germline, CDR1 is LGHNA, CDR2 YSLEER. The CDR3 region is CASSPSGDTNEKLFF. The CDR3 DNA reads TGCGCCAGCAGCCCGTCAGGGGACACTAATGAAAAACTGTTTTTT.

Notes on this clone: One end of the junction varies from germline; a read error may be responsible. The chain couples TRBV6-1 to TRBJ1-2; D is ambiguous. Germline V CDR1 and CDR2: MNHNS, SASEGT. The CDR3 covers 12 residues. The CDR3 DNA sequence: TGTGCCAACAGTGATAACGGGTATGGCTACACCTTC. This translates into CANSDNGYGYTF.

The table lists this clone with a few counts. J is TRBJ1-3 and V is TRBV7-9; D may be TRBD1 (6 bases). V was pared by 3 bases and J by 3 bases, with 18 bases between. The germline V gene encodes CDR1 SEHNR and CDR2 FQNEAQ (reference sequence). This CDR3 has 17 residues. The DNA for the CDR3 is TGTGCCAGCAGCTTCTCTTCCTGGACAGCAATTGGAAACACCATATATTTT. It specifies CASSFSSWTAIGNTIYF.